The clone carrying this T cell receptor (beta chain) was observed at least ten times. Its antigen is not known. UMIs and a universal primer site were added when TCR cDNA was made by 5'RACE template switching. TCRdb recomputed calls from the 5' RACE reads with MiXCR, one row per CDR3 protein. The sample carries over 110,000 distinct CDR3 sequences, 7.7% recorded once. The data were taken from a study of T cells after yellow fever vaccination. Regarding the study as a whole: Weaker overall, the secondary response nonetheless peaked faster (day 5 versus 15). There was a small share of clonotypes that showed up in both the CD4 and CD8 compartments.

The clonotype originates from a man aged 25-45 years who received the YFV17D yellow fever vaccine. This material consisted of CD4+ T cells sorted from PBMCs, taken 5 days after the yellow fever booster vaccination.

The CDR3 DNA follows: TGCGCCAGCAGCTTGTCTCAGGGTGGTGGCTACACCTTC. This sequence encodes CASSLSQGGGYTF. This sequence joins TRBV5-1 and TRBJ1-2; tentative D call: TRBD1 (5 bases). Germline loops: CDR1 SGHRS, CDR2 YFSETQ. CDR3 size: 13 residues. Trimming took 1 base from V and 7 from J, leaving 11 bases between them.